This T cell receptor beta chain was obtained from a study of blood T cell repertoires in COVID-19. Across the whole study: Samples came from the United States, Italy and Spain, spanning acute and convalescent COVID-19. T cells, B-cell-depleted T cells, or PBMCs supplied cDNA or gDNA.

In germline, CDR1 is MGHRA, CDR2 YSYEKL. V shed 0 bases and J 2 bases; nucleotides not matched to a gene: 5. This CDR3 is built from 17 residues. Original data processing: Reference gene primer amplification gave estimated nucleated cell counts. Generated by immunoSEQ multiplex PCR, the TCRdb table keeps only in-frame clones and is missing some. V, J and clone size were drawn from that table, and D and trimming were deduced from the DNA. The sample includes some 170,000 clones, about four fifths of them seen just once. The specimen sequenced was peripheral blood. The V call is TRBV4-1, the J call TRBJ2-2; 8 bases align to TRBD1. This receptor was obtained from a woman aged 70-85 years with acute or convalescent COVID-19. CDR3 bases: TGCGCCAGCAGCCAAGATCGTGGACAGGGAAACACCGGGGAGCTGTTTTTT. Translated, it gives CASSQDRGQGNTGELFF.